Below, 30 T cell receptor beta chains from the same sample are listed, as sequenced in a study of T cell responses to AZD1222 COVID-19 vaccine. The method was immunoSEQ multiplex PCR; TCRdb's version includes in-frame clones alone and lacks a portion of them. The sample data list more than 110,000 clones. Sample: peripheral blood. The source of these receptors is an adult in good health.

CDR3 coding DNA: TGTGCCAGCAGAGAACAGGGGGCTATCCAAGAGACCCAGTACTTC. This codes for CASREQGAIQETQYF. The V gene is TRBV7-2, the J gene TRBJ2-5, with 9 bases aligning to TRBD1. V lost 6 bases to trimming and J lost 1 base; unmatched junction nucleotides: 6. Germline loops: CDR1 SGHTA, CDR2 FQGNSA. This CDR3 is built from 15 residues. Looking up the rest from reference TRBV7-2 and TRBJ2-5 gives the full variable domain: GAGVSQSPSNKVTEKGKDVELRCDPISGHTALYWYRQSLGQGLEFLIYFQGNSAPDKSGLPSDRFSAERTGGSVSTLTIQRTQQEDSAVYLCASREQGAIQETQYFGPGTRLLVL.

V usage is TRBV5-1 and J usage is TRBJ1-4; 7 bases align to TRBD1. The CDR3 length is 15 residues. J was trimmed by 5 bases and V by 5 bases; bases with no gene match: 9. Germline V gives CDR1 SGHRS, CDR2 YFSETQ. The DNA of the CDR3 is TGCGCCAGCAGAGAAGGACAGGCCCAAAATGAAAAACTGTTTTTT. Translation: CASREGQAQNEKLFF.

The gene calls are TRBV27 and TRBJ2-3; perhaps TRBD1 as D (5 bases). The CDR3 covers 14 residues. CDR1 and CDR2 (germline): MNHEY, SMNVEV (reference sequence). Trimming took off 4 bases at V and 3 bases at J, with 11 bases between the two ends. CDR3: CASSSRVRTDTQYF. The CDR3, as DNA: TGTGCCAGCAGTTCCAGGGTTAGGACAGATACGCAGTATTTT.

This chain joins TRBV27 and TRBJ2-3; D might be TRBD1 (5 bases). This CDR3 has 17 amino acids. V lost 6 bases to trimming and J lost 0 bases, with 19 bases between them. From germline, CDR1 is MNHEY and CDR2 SMNVEV (reference sequence). The CDR3 is CASSGDSVTSSTDTQYF. CDR3 nucleotides: TGTGCCAGCAGCGGTGACAGCGTGACATCCAGCACAGATACGCAGTATTTT.

This sequence joins TRBV28 and TRBJ2-1, with D possibly TRBD1 on 6 matching bases. Germline V CDR1 and CDR2: MDHEN, SYDVKM. CDR3 size: 15 residues. Trimming left V 6 bases short and J 3 bases short, with 15 bases between. This CDR3 is CASRPSQGHYNEQFF. CDR3 coding DNA: TGTGCCAGCAGGCCGTCCCAGGGGCACTACAATGAGCAGTTCTTC.

This chain joins TRBV6-5 and TRBJ1-1; D possibly corresponds to TRBD1 (5 bases). The V and J ends lost 7 bases and 5 bases respectively, with 17 bases between them. Germline V gene lookup returns CDR1 MNHEY and CDR2 SVGAGI. This CDR3 is built from 14 residues. CDR3 nucleotide sequence: TGTGCCAGCACTCAACCCGTCGGGGGGACTGAAGCTTTCTTT. Its translation: CASTQPVGGTEAFF.

The chain couples TRBV2 to TRBJ1-2; possibly TRBD1 for D (6 bases). There are 17 residues in the CDR3. Germline CDR1 SNHLY, CDR2 FYNNEI. With 7 bases removed from V and 2 bases from J, the gap between germline ends came to 23 bases. CDR3 in amino acids: CASTAVSSGGANYGYTF. CDR3 DNA: TGTGCCAGCACCGCTGTGTCATCGGGGGGCGCCAACTATGGCTACACCTTC. Based on the CDR3 plus reference TRBV2 and TRBJ1-2, the full variable domain is EPEVTQTPSHQVTQMGQEVILRCVPISNHLYFYWYRQILGQKVEFLVSFYNNEISEKSEIFDDQFSVERPDGSNFTLKIRSTKLEDSAMYFCASTAVSSGGANYGYTFGSGTRLTVV.

The chain has TRBV5-5 and TRBJ2-1; D might be TRBD2 (6 bases). V was clipped by 2 bases and J by 5 bases, with 11 bases between them. The CDR3 covers 14 residues. Germline V gives CDR1 SGHKS, CDR2 YYEKEE (reference sequence). The CDR3 loop reads CASSFGSGDNEQFF. CDR3 DNA: TGTGCCAGCAGCTTCGGTAGCGGCGACAATGAGCAGTTCTTC. The full variable domain, rest sourced from reference TRBV5-5 and TRBJ2-1, is DAGVTQSPTHLIKTRGQQVTLRCSPISGHKSVSWYQQVLGQGPQFIFQYYEKEERGRGNFPDRFSARQFPNYSSELNVNALLLGDSALYLCASSFGSGDNEQFFGPGTRLTVL.

V is TRBV5-6 and J is TRBJ1-1; possible D gene TRBD1, 6 bases. The CDR3 contains 15 residues. Germline values: CDR1 SGHDT, CDR2 YYEEEE. V lost 3 bases and J 4 bases, leaving 16 bases between the germline ends. This CDR3 is CASSWDAGGSTEAFF. The CDR3 DNA follows: TGTGCCAGCAGCTGGGACGCGGGGGGCTCCACTGAAGCTTTCTTT.

Points on this clone: Additional DNA sequences in this sample encode the identical CDR3. V usage is TRBV19 and J usage is TRBJ1-1; D uncertain. CDR1 and CDR2 from the germline V gene are LNHDA and SQIVND (reference sequence). Trimming shortened V by 4 bases and J by 0 bases, and 6 bases separated the two germline ends. The CDR3 totals 13 residues. The CDR3 sequence: CASSTQVNTEAFF. The CDR3 DNA follows: TGTGCCAGTAGTACTCAAGTGAACACTGAAGCTTTCTTT.

The chain recombines TRBV28 with TRBJ2-5; D remains unclear. The germline V gene has CDR1 MDHEN and CDR2 SYDVKM. The V and J ends lost 6 bases and 5 bases respectively, with 10 bases between them. The CDR3 runs 12 residues. Here the CDR3 DNA reads TGTGCCAGCAGACACTCCGGGGAGACCCAGTACTTC. It specifies CASRHSGETQYF. Supplemented by reference TRBV28 and TRBJ2-5, the full variable domain reads DVKVTQSSRYLVKRTGEKVFLECVQDMDHENMFWYRQDPGLGLRLIYFSYDVKMKEKGDIPEGYSVSREKKERFSLILESASTNQTSMYLCASRHSGETQYFGPGTRLLVL.

This chain connects TRBV5-8 to TRBJ2-7, with a weak D call TRBD2 (6 bases). V was clipped by 0 bases and J by 4 bases, with 11 bases between them. The V gene's germline CDR1 is SGHTS and CDR2 YDEGEE. The CDR3 runs to 14 residues. CDR3 sequence (DNA): TGTGCCAGCAGCTTGGTCCGTGGAGGGTACGAGCAGTACTTC. Amino acid sequence: CASSLVRGGYEQYF.

The V and J genes are TRBV6-5 and TRBJ1-2; 8 nucleotides match TRBD1. The V gene end was trimmed by 6 bases and the J gene end by 2 bases; junction bases not matched to a gene: 5. Germline V CDR1 and CDR2: MNHEY, SVGAGI. The CDR3 has 14 residues. In DNA form, the CDR3 reads TGTGCCAGCAGGCGGGACAGGACAAACTATGGCTACACCTTC. Residues: CASRRDRTNYGYTF.

V gene TRBV7-2 combines with J gene TRBJ1-1, with a weak D call TRBD1 (6 bases). The CDR3 runs 15 residues. V was pared by 2 bases and J by 4 bases, with 14 bases between. CDR1 is SGHTA and CDR2 is FQGNSA in the germline V gene. The CDR3 DNA follows: TGTGCCAGCAGCTTACTCCCACAGGGTGGCACTGAAGCTTTCTTT. Translating it yields CASSLLPQGGTEAFF.

The chain combines TRBV10-3 with TRBJ1-1; tentative D call: TRBD1 (5 bases). V was pared by 4 bases and J by 5 bases, with 14 bases between. Germline V gene sequence: CDR1 ENHRY, CDR2 SYGVKD. There are 14 residues in the CDR3. The CDR3 spells CAISGSTAETEAFF. The CDR3 region has the DNA TGTGCCATCAGTGGGTCGACAGCTGAGACTGAAGCTTTCTTT.

The V call is TRBV9, the J call TRBJ2-1, with D possibly being TRBD1 or TRBD2 (6 bases each). The CDR3 length is 16 residues. Trimming shortened V by 4 bases and J by 4 bases, and 18 bases separated the two germline ends. Germline values: CDR1 SGDLS, CDR2 YYNGEE. For the CDR3, the DNA is TGTGCCAGCAGCCAACAATCCCGGGGGCCATACAATGAGCAGTTCTTC. This codes for CASSQQSRGPYNEQFF.

The gene calls are TRBV6-2 or TRBV6-3 and TRBJ1-1; TRBD1 is a possible D gene (6 bases). The CDR3 spans 16 residues. V was clipped by 2 bases and J by 0 bases, with 13 bases between them. CDR1 is MNHEY, CDR2 SVGEGT, per germline. The CDR3 here is CASSYHNRVMNTEAFF. CDR3 DNA sequence: TGTGCCAGCAGTTACCACAACAGGGTTATGAACACTGAAGCTTTCTTT.

This chain joins TRBV9 and TRBJ2-7; D uncertain. Trimming took off 0 bases at V and 5 bases at J, with 9 bases between the two ends. The CDR3 sequence is 13 residues long. The germline gives CDR1 SGDLS, CDR2 YYNGEE. The CDR3 DNA is TGTGCCAGCAGCGTAGAATTCTGGGACGAGCAGTACTTC. This sequence encodes CASSVEFWDEQYF.

The V call is TRBV4-1, the J call TRBJ1-1; D unclear. The V and J ends lost 0 bases and 1 base respectively, with 9 bases between them. CDR1 and CDR2 from the germline V gene are MGHRA and YSYEKL. The CDR3 length is 15 residues. This CDR3 reads CASSQDPWTNTEAFF. CDR3 nucleotide sequence: TGCGCCAGCAGCCAAGATCCTTGGACGAACACTGAAGCTTTCTTT.

The V and J genes are TRBV11-3 and TRBJ2-1; 7 nucleotides line up with TRBD2. The CDR3 loop spans 16 amino acids. Germline V gene data show CDR1 as SGHNT and CDR2 as YENEEA. Unmatched junction bases numbered 12, after V lost 5 bases and J lost 5 bases. The CDR3 nucleotides are TGTGCCAGCAGCCCCTGGGAGGGCGAGCGGGACAATGAGCAGTTCTTC. It yields the protein CASSPWEGERDNEQFF.

V usage is TRBV5-1 and J usage is TRBJ2-7; TRBD2 agrees at 10 bases. V was pared by 4 bases and J by 4 bases, with 8 bases of the junction left unmatched. CDR1 and CDR2 (germline): SGHRS, YFSETQ. The CDR3 loop spans 15 amino acids. CDR3 region: CASSVSSGGSYEQYF. In nucleotides, the CDR3 is TGCGCCAGCAGCGTATCTAGCGGGGGTTCTTACGAGCAGTACTTC.

The chain joins TRBV6-5 to TRBJ2-3, with a weak D call TRBD1 (6 bases). Germline CDR1 MNHEY, CDR2 SVGAGI. V was trimmed by 10 bases and J by 1 base, leaving 18 bases between them. CDR3 length equals 15 residues. CDR3 sequence (DNA): TGTGCCACCAAGAGGGGCAGGGGTCGCACAGATACGCAGTATTTT. This translates into CATKRGRGRTDTQYF.

V is TRBV3-1 (or the pseudogene TRBV3-2) and J is TRBJ2-5; no reliable D call. In germline, CDR1 is LGHDT, CDR2 YNNKEL (reference sequence). The V end was cut by 5 bases, the J end by 4 bases, with 8 bases between. The CDR3 sequence is 12 residues long. CDR3 protein: CASSYLGETQYF. In nucleotides, the CDR3 is TGTGCCAGCAGCTACCTGGGAGAGACCCAGTACTTC.

The chain's CDR3 is CASSSGTGGTHQPQHF. CDR3 DNA: TGTGCCAGCAGCTCGGGGACAGGGGGCACCCATCAGCCCCAGCATTTT. The rearrangement uses TRBV7-9 and TRBJ1-5, with 12 bases aligning to TRBD1. The germline V gene encodes CDR1 SEHNR and CDR2 FQNEAQ (reference sequence). The CDR3 covers 16 residues. After removal of 4 bases from V and 5 bases from J, the junction contained 6 bases not matched to a gene.

J is TRBJ1-2 and V is TRBV2; the D is unclear. The germline V and J ends were trimmed by 8 bases and 0 bases, with 13 bases remaining between them. There are 14 residues in the CDR3. The germline gives CDR1 SNHLY, CDR2 FYNNEI. CDR3 sequence: CASALQGANYGYTF. The CDR3 DNA is TGTGCCAGCGCGCTGCAAGGAGCTAACTATGGCTACACCTTC.

Here the CDR3 reads CAWSRLSRTYEQYF. The CDR3 nucleotides are TGTGCCTGGAGCCGACTCTCTAGGACCTACGAGCAGTACTTC. This sequence joins TRBV30 and TRBJ2-7; D not certain. V was shortened by 3 bases and J by 2 bases, with 14 bases between the two germline ends. Germline V gives CDR1 GTSNPN, CDR2 SVGIG (reference sequence). The CDR3 totals 14 residues. The whole variable domain, filled in from reference TRBV30 and TRBJ2-7, reads SQTIHQWPATLVQPVGSPLSLECTVEGTSNPNLYWYRQAAGRGLQLLFYSVGIGQISSEVPQNLSASRPQDRQFILSSKKLLLSDSGFYLCAWSRLSRTYEQYFGPGTRLTVT.

This sequence joins TRBV18 and TRBJ2-7; D perhaps matches TRBD1 (7 bases). Germline assignment: CDR1 KGHSH and CDR2 LQKENI. CDR3 length: 15 residues. V was cut by 2 bases and J by 0 bases, with 11 bases left in between. CDR3 in amino acids: CASSPAGGSSYEQYF. As DNA, the CDR3 is TGTGCCAGCTCACCAGCAGGGGGGAGCTCCTACGAGCAGTACTTC.

The chain uses TRBV5-6 and TRBJ1-6; unclear D gene. The CDR3 loop spans 16 amino acids. Trimming stripped 6 bases from V and 0 bases from J, with 13 bases between. Germline assignment: CDR1 SGHDT and CDR2 YYEEEE. The CDR3 is CASTTRMVSYNSPLHF. CDR3 sequence (DNA): TGTGCCAGCACCACGCGCATGGTCTCCTATAATTCACCCCTCCACTTT.

This chain links TRBV5-1 with TRBJ1-2; TRBD1 matches 10 bases. This CDR3 has 15 amino acids. The germline gives CDR1 SGHRS, CDR2 YFSETQ. Trimming removed 4 bases from V and 3 bases from J; junction bases left unmatched: 6. The CDR3 DNA follows: TGCGCCAGCAGCCGGGGGACAGGGGCTGACTATGGCTACACCTTC. Translated: CASSRGTGADYGYTF.

The V call is TRBV10-3, the J call TRBJ1-6, with D perhaps TRBD1 (5 bases). Trimming left V 8 bases short and J 8 bases short, with 13 bases between. Germline V CDR1 and CDR2: ENHRY, SYGVKD. The CDR3 is 13 residues long. The CDR3 bases are TGTGCCATCCAATCAACGGGGGATTCACCCCTCCACTTT. Translating it yields CAIQSTGDSPLHF.